The 26 T cell receptor beta chains given below trace back to one sample, sequenced in a study of T cells after yellow fever vaccination. TCRdb recomputed calls from the 5' RACE reads with MiXCR, one row per CDR3 protein. The sample lists about 260,000 distinct CDR3 sequences, 3.6% seen once, with 15% to 20% in the top ten. Sequencing was performed on PBMCs, taken 15 days after the yellow fever booster vaccination. Receptors were obtained from a man in his late teens or twenties who received the YFV17D yellow fever vaccine.

This clonotype was seen ten or more times. The chain uses TRBV4-3 and TRBJ1-2, with D unresolved. Germline V lookup: CDR1 LGHNA, CDR2 YSLEER. This CDR3 spans 16 amino acids. Deletions cut 0 bases from V and 0 bases from J, with 11 bases between. The CDR3 reads CASSQDRGGSNYGYTF. The CDR3 DNA reads TGCGCCAGCAGCCAAGATAGAGGCGGATCTAACTATGGCTACACCTTC.

Only a few counts were recorded for this clonotype. CDR3 residues: CSASAVTGQETQYF. CDR3 sequence (DNA): TGCAGTGCTTCTGCCGTCACGGGACAAGAGACCCAGTACTTC. The chain recombines TRBV20-1 with TRBJ2-5, with TRBD2 as a possible D gene (5 bases). This CDR3 region has 14 residues. V lost 5 bases and J lost 2, with 15 bases in between. Germline CDR1 is DFQATT and CDR2 is SNEGSKA (reference sequence).

The chain joins TRBV20-1 to TRBJ1-2, with D uncertain. Per the germline V gene, CDR1 is DFQATT and CDR2 is SNEGSKA (reference sequence). The CDR3 runs 12 residues. V was trimmed by 0 bases and J by 4 bases, leaving 6 bases between them. CDR3 sequence reads: CSAREAPYGYTF. CDR3 DNA: TGCAGTGCTAGAGAGGCGCCCTATGGCTACACCTTC.

This clonotype has only a few counts. This chain joins TRBV25-1 and TRBJ1-2, with no clear D. The CDR3 covers 14 residues. Germline V gives CDR1 MGHDK, CDR2 SYGVNS. V lost 4 bases, J lost 8 bases, and 17 bases lay in between. The DNA for the CDR3 is TGTGCCAGCAGTGCAAGGGCCCTCTCTGGCGGCTACACCTTC. Protein sequence: CASSARALSGGYTF.

This clonotype has ten or more counts. The V call is TRBV27, the J call TRBJ1-5; 8 positions agree with TRBD1. Germline trimming cut 5 bases from V and 6 bases from J; bases unmatched to any gene: 3. CDR3 length equals 13 residues. The germline V gene encodes CDR1 MNHEY and CDR2 SMNVEV (reference sequence). The CDR3 DNA reads as TGTGCCAGCAGTGGAACAGGGGGTCAGCCCCAGCATTTT. Translated: CASSGTGGQPQHF.

In its sample, this clonotype was seen many times. The chain has TRBV3-1 and TRBJ2-1, with TRBD1 matching over 8 bases. V lost 3 bases to trimming and J lost 4 bases; unmatched junction nucleotides: 5. This CDR3 has 15 residues. The germline CDR1 and CDR2 sequences are LGHDT and YNNKEL (reference sequence). CDR3 sequence reads: CASSHLDREYNEQFF. DNA for the CDR3: TGTGCCAGCAGCCATTTGGACAGGGAGTACAATGAGCAGTTCTTC.

Many counts were recorded for this clonotype. V usage is TRBV7-9 and J usage is TRBJ1-2; D unresolved. This CDR3 contains 18 residues. Trimming took off 4 bases at V and 0 bases at J, with 21 bases between the two ends. Per the germline V gene, CDR1 is SEHNR and CDR2 is FQNEAQ (reference sequence). As DNA, the CDR3 is TGTGCCAGCAGCTCCCTCGAGGGTGTATGGCCTTCTAACTATGGCTACACCTTC. Translated: CASSSLEGVWPSNYGYTF.

In its sample, this clonotype was seen many times. This chain connects TRBV4-3 to TRBJ2-7, with TRBD1 as a possible D gene (5 bases). The germline V gene has CDR1 LGHNA and CDR2 YSLEER. This CDR3 contains 14 residues. Trimming removed 2 bases from V and 4 bases from J, with 12 bases in between. The CDR3 reads CASSQFWGSYEQYF. DNA of the CDR3: TGCGCCAGCAGCCAATTTTGGGGCTCTTACGAGCAGTACTTC.

This clonotype was observed at least ten times. The J gene is TRBJ2-3, the V gene TRBV9, with TRBD2 matching 10 bases. Germline trimming cut 3 bases from V and 6 bases from J; bases unmatched to any gene: 7. The CDR3 loop spans 15 amino acids. CDR1 is SGDLS and CDR2 is YYNGEE in the germline V gene. The CDR3 protein is CASSDSGGVTDTQYF. The DNA for the CDR3 is TGTGCCAGCAGCGACAGCGGGGGGGTGACCGATACGCAGTATTTT.

This clonotype appeared many times. V gene TRBV7-9 combines with J gene TRBJ1-2; D may be TRBD1 (6 bases). The V end lost 4 bases, the J end lost 2 bases, and 11 bases lay between the germline ends. From germline, CDR1 is SEHNR and CDR2 FQNEAQ (reference sequence). There are 14 residues in the CDR3. The CDR3 coding sequence is TGTGCCAGCAGCTCACAGGGCCAAAACTATGGCTACACCTTC. Residues: CASSSQGQNYGYTF.

This clonotype was picked up many times. The rearrangement joins TRBV5-1 to TRBJ2-1, with 10 bases matching TRBD1. Losses at the gene ends were 4 bases for V and 7 bases for J; bases not matched to a gene: 5. The CDR3 covers 14 residues. Germline CDR1 and CDR2: SGHRS and YFSETQ. For the CDR3, the DNA is TGCGCCAGCAGCCAAGACAGGGGGCTGAATGAGCAGTTCTTC. This gives the protein CASSQDRGLNEQFF.

The sample holds many counts of this clonotype. The genes are TRBV7-2 and TRBJ1-2; D is undetermined. V shed 3 bases and J shed 4 bases, with 9 bases lying between them. In germline, CDR1 is SGHTA, CDR2 FQGNSA. This CDR3 spans 13 amino acids. The CDR3 sequence: CASSFPGSYGYTF. The CDR3 nucleotides are TGTGCCAGCAGCTTCCCGGGAAGCTATGGCTACACCTTC. Combining the CDR3 with reference TRBV7-2 and TRBJ1-2 gives the whole variable domain GAGVSQSPSNKVTEKGKDVELRCDPISGHTALYWYRQSLGQGLEFLIYFQGNSAPDKSGLPSDRFSAERTGGSVSTLTIQRTQQEDSAVYLCASSFPGSYGYTFGSGTRLTVV.

Many counts were recorded for this clonotype. J is TRBJ2-1 and V is TRBV24-1, with D possibly matching TRBD1 (5 bases). V was trimmed by 4 bases and J by 2 bases, leaving 5 bases between them. The CDR3 is 13 residues long. Germline V gene lookup returns CDR1 KGHDR and CDR2 SFDVKD. CDR3 residues: CATSEGPYNEQFF. The CDR3 bases are TGTGCCACCAGTGAGGGGCCCTACAATGAGCAGTTCTTC.

This clonotype was detected ten times or more. The rearrangement joins TRBV2 to TRBJ1-4, with 10 positions matching TRBD1. Germline loops: CDR1 SNHLY, CDR2 FYNNEI. This CDR3 is built from 14 residues. V shed 7 bases and J 6 bases; nucleotides not matched to a gene: 5. CDR3 sequence: CASKPGQGYEKLFF. DNA of the CDR3: TGTGCCAGCAAGCCGGGACAGGGGTATGAAAAACTGTTTTTT.

The table lists this clonotype with many counts. The V gene is TRBV12-3 or TRBV12-4, the J gene TRBJ1-6, with 7 positions matching TRBD1. V shed 6 bases, J shed 7 bases, and the junction held 9 bases outside the gene matches. The CDR3 loop spans 15 amino acids. The CDR3 sequence: CASRDAGQPNSPLHF. The CDR3 DNA reads TGTGCCAGCAGGGACGCGGGACAGCCAAATTCACCCCTCCACTTT.

This clonotype was seen at least ten times. CDR3: CASSSPGSINEQFF. CDR3 DNA sequence: TGTGCCAGCAGCTCCCCGGGAAGTATCAATGAGCAGTTCTTC. The rearrangement links TRBV5-4 to TRBJ2-1; tentative D call: TRBD2 (5 bases). This CDR3 has 14 amino acids. Germline V gene data show CDR1 as SGHNT and CDR2 as YYREEE (reference sequence). The V gene lost 3 bases and the J gene lost 6 bases, with 13 bases spanning the gap. The complete variable domain, with remaining parts taken from reference TRBV5-4 and TRBJ2-1, reads ETGVTQSPTHLIKTRGQQVTLRCSSQSGHNTVSWYQQALGQGPQFIFQYYREEENGRGNFPPRFSGLQFPNYSSELNVNALELDDSALYLCASSSPGSINEQFFGPGTRLTVL.

This clonotype occurred many times. The rearrangement joins TRBV5-6 to TRBJ2-3, with TRBD2 identical over 14 bases. The CDR3 has 16 residues. Germline CDR1 SGHDT, CDR2 YYEEEE. V shed 5 bases and J 5 bases; nucleotides not matched to a gene: 7. CDR3 sequence: CASSPPGLAGVDTQYF. The CDR3, as DNA: TGTGCCAGCAGTCCTCCGGGACTAGCGGGGGTAGATACGCAGTATTTT.

A few counts support this clonotype. The chain has TRBV12-3 or TRBV12-4 and TRBJ2-3; the D is unclear. The germline V and J ends were trimmed by 8 bases and 3 bases, with 18 bases remaining between them. The CDR3 has 15 residues. The CDR3 spells CASGRVFGPTDTQYF. The CDR3 bases are TGTGCCAGCGGACGGGTCTTTGGGCCTACAGATACGCAGTATTTT.

This clonotype was seen ten or more times. The chain employs TRBV5-5 and TRBJ1-1; unclear D gene. The germline V and J ends were trimmed by 0 bases and 2 bases, with 5 bases remaining between them. The CDR3 has 13 amino acids. Germline-derived CDR1 and CDR2 are SGHKS and YYEKEE (reference sequence). CDR3 region: CASSLVSNTEAFF. CDR3 DNA: TGTGCCAGCAGCTTGGTCAGCAACACTGAAGCTTTCTTT.

The V and J genes are TRBV7-6 and TRBJ1-6; D gene unclear. V was shortened by 7 bases and J by 10 bases, with 14 bases between the two germline ends. In germline, CDR1 is SGHVS, CDR2 FNYEAQ. The CDR3 sequence is 13 residues long. The CDR3 coding sequence is TGTGCCAGCAACCAAAATCAAGGGTCACCCCTCCACTTT. This encodes CASNQNQGSPLHF.

This clonotype was detected ten times or more. This chain links TRBV20-1 with TRBJ2-2; D unresolved. This CDR3 has 13 amino acids. Trimming stripped 6 bases from V and 5 bases from J, with 13 bases between. CDR1 DFQATT and CDR2 SNEGSKA come from the germline V gene (reference sequence). The DNA for the CDR3 is TGCAGTGCCAAAAGCAGTGGGACCGGGGAGCTGTTTTTT. Translated: CSAKSSGTGELFF.

Many counts were recorded for this clonotype. This chain links TRBV3-1 with TRBJ2-2; possible D gene TRBD2, 6 bases. V was trimmed by 1 base and J by 7 bases, leaving 19 bases between them. The germline V gene encodes CDR1 LGHDT and CDR2 YNNKEL (reference sequence). The CDR3 totals 17 residues. The CDR3 DNA is TGTGCCAGCAGCCAAGTGGCAGGGCGCGAGGGAGGCGGGGAGCTGTTTTTT. Encoded protein: CASSQVAGREGGGELFF.

This clonotype was detected ten times or more. The rearrangement uses TRBV6-6 and TRBJ1-1; no definite D call. The CDR3 covers 17 residues. The ends were cut back, 5 bases at V and 4 bases at J, with 23 bases in the middle. Germline CDR1 MNHNY, CDR2 SVGAGI (reference sequence). The CDR3 coding sequence is TGTGCCAGCAGTCCCTCGGCCGCTCCGGGCGGTGGCACTGAAGCTTTCTTT. It translates to CASSPSAAPGGGTEAFF.

Ten or more counts support this clonotype. This sequence joins TRBV7-9 and TRBJ1-2; D remains ambiguous. Germline loops: CDR1 SEHNR, CDR2 FQNEAQ (reference sequence). The length of the CDR3 is 14 residues. Trimming cost V 1 base and J 1 base, with 7 bases left between them. The CDR3 coding sequence is TGTGCCAGCAGCTTAGGATCGTTTAACTATGGCTACACCTTC. Protein: CASSLGSFNYGYTF. The full variable domain, its missing parts supplied by reference TRBV7-9 and TRBJ1-2, is DTGVSQNPRHKITKRGQNVTFRCDPISEHNRLYWYRQTLGQGPEFLTYFQNEAQLEKSRLLSDRFSAERPKGSFSTLEIQRTEQGDSAMYLCASSLGSFNYGYTFGSGTRLTVV.

This clonotype was found many times. The rearrangement joins TRBV10-3 to TRBJ2-3, with D hard to call. The CDR3 is 13 amino acids. The V end lost 6 bases, the J end lost 2 bases, and 9 bases lay between the germline ends. The germline V gene has CDR1 ENHRY and CDR2 SYGVKD. The CDR3 spells CAIRGKITDTQYF. In nucleotides, the CDR3 is TGTGCCATCAGGGGGAAAATCACAGATACGCAGTATTTT.

This clonotype was seen at least ten times. The chain combines TRBV18 with TRBJ2-2, with 7 bases identical to TRBD1. Unmatched junction bases numbered 9, after V lost 4 bases and J lost 10 bases. Per germline, CDR1 KGHSH and CDR2 LQKENI. The CDR3 contains 14 residues. In DNA, the CDR3 is TGTGCCAGCTCACGAACCGACAGGGTTGTGGAGCTGTTTTTT. Its protein is CASSRTDRVVELFF.